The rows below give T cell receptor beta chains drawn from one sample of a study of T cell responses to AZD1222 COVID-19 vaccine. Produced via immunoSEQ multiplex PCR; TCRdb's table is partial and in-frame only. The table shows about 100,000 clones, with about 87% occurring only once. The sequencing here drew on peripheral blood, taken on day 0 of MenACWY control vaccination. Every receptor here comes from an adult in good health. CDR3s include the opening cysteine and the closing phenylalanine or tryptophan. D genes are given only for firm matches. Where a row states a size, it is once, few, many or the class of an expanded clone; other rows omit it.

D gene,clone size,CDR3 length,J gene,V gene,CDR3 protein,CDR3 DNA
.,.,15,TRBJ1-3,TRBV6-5,CASRDTGSSRNTIYF,TGTGCCAGCAGAGACACGGGAAGTAGTAGAAACACCATATATTTT
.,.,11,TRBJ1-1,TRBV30,CAWTPGYGAFF,TGTGCCTGGACCCCCGGGTACGGAGCTTTCTTT
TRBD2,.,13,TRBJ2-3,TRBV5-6,CASSLEREGTQYF,TGTGCCAGCAGCTTGGAAAGGGAGGGTACGCAGTATTTT
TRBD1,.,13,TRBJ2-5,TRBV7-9,CASSLDREETQYF,TGTGCCAGCAGCCTGGACAGGGAGGAGACCCAGTACTTC
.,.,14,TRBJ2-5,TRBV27,CASSRPGVGETQYF,TGTGCCAGCAGTCGCCCGGGAGTCGGGGAGACCCAGTACTTC
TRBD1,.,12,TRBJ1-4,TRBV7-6,CASGTAHEKLFF,TGTGCCAGCGGGACAGCCCATGAAAAACTGTTTTTT
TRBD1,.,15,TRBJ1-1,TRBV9,CASSAPGQGGTEAFF,TGTGCCAGCAGCGCACCGGGACAGGGGGGAACTGAAGCTTTCTTT
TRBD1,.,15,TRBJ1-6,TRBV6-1,CASSPDRSDNSPLHF,TGTGCCAGCAGTCCGGACAGGAGCGATAATTCACCCCTCCACTTT
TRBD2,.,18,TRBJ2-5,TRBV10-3,CAISESSGFAGEQETQYF,TGTGCCATCAGTGAGTCGTCCGGGTTCGCGGGGGAGCAAGAGACCCAGTACTTC
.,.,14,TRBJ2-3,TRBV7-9,CASSLELRTDTQYF,TGTGCCAGCAGCTTAGAACTACGCACAGATACGCAGTATTTT
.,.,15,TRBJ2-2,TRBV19,CASSPWAEDTGELFF,TGTGCCAGTAGCCCGTGGGCTGAGGACACCGGGGAGCTGTTTTTT
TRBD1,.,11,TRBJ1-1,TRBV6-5,CASSRQGEAFF,TGTGCCAGCAGCCGACAGGGAGAAGCTTTCTTT
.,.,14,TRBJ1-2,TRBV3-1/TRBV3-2,CASSQEGGLYGYTF,TGTGCCAGCAGCCAAGAAGGCGGACTCTATGGCTACACCTTC
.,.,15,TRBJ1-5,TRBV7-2,CASSLVTGLNQPQHF,TGTGCCAGCAGCCTCGTGACAGGCCTCAATCAGCCCCAGCATTTT
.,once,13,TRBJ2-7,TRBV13,CASSFGRAYEQYF,TGTGCCAGCAGCTTCGGTAGAGCCTACGAGCAGTACTTC
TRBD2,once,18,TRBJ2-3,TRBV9,CASSPRGSGSDFTDTQYF,TGTGCCAGCAGCCCCCGGGGTAGCGGGAGCGATTTCACAGATACGCAGTATTTT
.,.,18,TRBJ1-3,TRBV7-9,CASSYRAPGPSSGNTIYF,TGTGCCAGCAGCTACCGGGCCCCAGGGCCAAGCTCTGGAAACACCATATATTTT
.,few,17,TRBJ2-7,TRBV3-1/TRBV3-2,CASSHKGWLEGSYEQYF,TGTGCCAGCAGCCACAAGGGGTGGCTCGAAGGGTCCTACGAGCAGTACTTC
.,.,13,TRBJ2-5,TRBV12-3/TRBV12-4,CASSDRGGGAQYF,TGTGCCAGCAGTGACAGGGGCGGGGGGGCCCAGTACTTC
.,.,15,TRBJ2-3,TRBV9,CASSVVGLAGDTQYF,TGTGCCAGCAGCGTAGTGGGCCTTGCGGGAGATACGCAGTATTTT
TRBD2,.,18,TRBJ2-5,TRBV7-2,CASSLTATSGGGRETQYF,TGTGCCAGCAGCTTAACGGCGACTAGCGGGGGCGGGCGGGAGACCCAGTACTTC
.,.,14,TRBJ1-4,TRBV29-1,CSVLGVATNEKLFF,TGCAGCGTTTTGGGGGTTGCAACTAATGAAAAACTGTTTTTT
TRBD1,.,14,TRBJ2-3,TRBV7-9,CASRDRGRTDTQYF,TGTGCCAGCAGGGACAGGGGGCGCACAGATACGCAGTATTTT
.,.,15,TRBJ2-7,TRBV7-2,CASSLDGGGGYEQYF,TGTGCCAGCAGCTTAGACGGGGGAGGGGGCTACGAGCAGTACTTC
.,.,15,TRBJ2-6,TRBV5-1,CASSLEGSGANVLTF,TGCGCCAGCAGCTTAGAAGGGTCTGGGGCCAACGTCCTGACTTTC